Following are 27 T cell receptor beta chains from one sample sequenced in a study of CD8+ T cells in alopecia areata. The authors extracted RNA and reverse transcribed it into cDNA as the sequencing template. Profiled with immunoSEQ multiplex PCR; TCRdb holds only in-frame clones, not every one. The table shows under 300,000 clones, with about 68% occurring only once. Here the sequenced sample was CD4+ T cells sorted from blood, taken at week 0. The receptors were sampled from a human donor with alopecia areata.

The chain is built from TRBV6-5 and TRBJ2-3, with 9 positions matching TRBD2. Germline values: CDR1 MNHEY, CDR2 SVGAGI. The CDR3 covers 15 residues. V trimming: 5 bases; J trimming: 3 bases; junction bases outside the gene matches: 6. CDR3 in DNA: TGTGCCAGCAGTAGCGGGGGGTTTAGGACAGATACGCAGTATTTT. Amino acid sequence: CASSSGGFRTDTQYF.

A few counts support this clone. This sequence joins TRBV25-1 and TRBJ2-7; no definite D call. With 4 bases removed from V and 0 bases from J, the gap between germline ends came to 16 bases. CDR1 and CDR2 from the germline V gene are MGHDK and SYGVNS. The CDR3 runs to 16 residues. CDR3 nucleotides: TGTGCCAGCAGTGTTGACATTTCTAAAAGCTCCTACGAGCAGTACTTC. Its translation: CASSVDISKSSYEQYF.

This rearrangement joins TRBV29-1 to TRBJ2-7, with D hard to call. Trimming removed 7 bases at V and 1 base at J, with 11 bases between. This CDR3 has 12 amino acids. The germline V gene has CDR1 SQVTM and CDR2 ANQGSEA. Written as DNA, the CDR3 is TGCAGCGCCTCATTGGATTCCTACGAGCAGTACTTC. Amino acid sequence: CSASLDSYEQYF.

This clone was seen only a few times. V and J are TRBV29-1 and TRBJ2-1; TRBD1 might be the D (6 bases). Germline V gene sequence: CDR1 SQVTM, CDR2 ANQGSEA. The CDR3 length is 14 residues. V was pared by 4 bases and J by 2 bases, with 12 bases between. The DNA for the CDR3 is TGCAGCGTTGTAGGGGACATGGCCTACAATGAGCAGTTCTTC. Amino acids: CSVVGDMAYNEQFF.

The genes are TRBV6-6 and TRBJ2-5; TRBD1 might be the D (6 bases). The CDR3 extends over 14 amino acids. The germline V and J ends were trimmed by 6 bases and 5 bases, with 16 bases remaining between them. Germline CDR1 and CDR2: MNHNY and SVGAGI (reference sequence). The CDR3 DNA reads as TGTGCCAGCAGCTTACAGGGACCAGCCGAGACCCAGTACTTC. It codes for CASSLQGPAETQYF.

The chain employs TRBV29-1 and TRBJ1-1; D unresolved. Per germline, CDR1 SQVTM and CDR2 ANQGSEA. With 6 bases removed from V and 1 base from J, the gap between germline ends came to 12 bases. This CDR3 region has 13 residues. This CDR3 reads CSVKKRENTEAFF. The CDR3 coding sequence is TGCAGCGTCAAGAAACGGGAGAACACTGAAGCTTTCTTT.

The CDR3 loop reads CASSYYMVDGYTF. For the CDR3, the DNA is TGTGCCAGCAGTTATTATATGGTGGATGGCTACACCTTC. The rearrangement links TRBV6-6 to TRBJ1-2; no clear D. The CDR3 runs 13 residues. Germline CDR1 is MNHNY and CDR2 is SVGAGI (reference sequence). Trimming left V 3 bases short and J 6 bases short, with 11 bases between.

This clone has only one observation. The gene calls are TRBV7-8 and TRBJ2-7; D unresolved. Germline V gene lookup returns CDR1 SGHVS and CDR2 FQNEAQ. V gave up 3 bases and J gave up 7 bases, with 19 bases separating them. The CDR3 has 15 residues. Written as DNA, the CDR3 is TGTGCCAGCAGCTTCTTAGCACAGCCCCCCCGGGAGCAGTACTTC. As protein: CASSFLAQPPREQYF.

The chain links TRBV7-9 to TRBJ2-2, with D uncertain. The germline CDR1 and CDR2 sequences are SEHNR and FQNEAQ (reference sequence). The CDR3 consists of 14 residues. Trimming took 2 bases from V and 2 from J, leaving 6 bases between them. CDR3 sequence (DNA): TGTGCCAGCAGCTTAAGACCAAACACCGGGGAGCTGTTTTTT. It is translated as CASSLRPNTGELFF.

The chain couples TRBV7-2 to TRBJ2-5; 8 bases align to TRBD1. In germline, CDR1 is SGHTA, CDR2 FQGNSA. CDR3 length: 14 amino acids. With 4 bases clipped from V and 5 bases from J, the junction kept 6 bases outside the gene matches. In DNA form, the CDR3 reads TGTGCCAGCAGCTCAGGGGGCGCGTGGGAGACCCAGTACTTC. This encodes CASSSGGAWETQYF.

The CDR3 DNA reads TGTGCCAGCAGCTTCCGGGTTATGGCAGATACGCAGTATTTT. Protein product: CASSFRVMADTQYF. V usage is TRBV11-2 and J usage is TRBJ2-3; D not certain. The CDR3 runs to 14 residues. The V end was cut by 3 bases, the J end by 4 bases, with 11 bases between. Germline V CDR1 and CDR2: SGHAT, FQNNGV.

The gene calls are TRBV29-1 and TRBJ1-1; TRBD1 matches at 8 bases. Germline V gene lookup returns CDR1 SQVTM and CDR2 ANQGSEA. The CDR3 contains 13 residues. Trimming cost V 7 bases and J 4 bases; bases outside gene matches: 8. CDR3 nucleotide sequence: TGCAGCGCCCGGACAGGGCTGAGCACTGAAGCTTTCTTT. This codes for CSARTGLSTEAFF. Filled out from reference TRBV29-1 and TRBJ1-1, the complete variable domain reads SAVISQKPSRDICQRGTSLTIQCQVDSQVTMMFWYRQQPGQSLTLIATANQGSEATYESGFVIDKFPISRPNLTFSTLTVSNMSPEDSSIYLCSARTGLSTEAFFGQGTRLTVV.

This clone was counted only a few times. The chain joins TRBV18 to TRBJ2-5; the D is unclear. This CDR3 is built from 12 residues. The germline V and J ends were trimmed by 1 base and 3 bases, with 3 bases remaining between them. The V gene's germline CDR1 is KGHSH and CDR2 LQKENI. In DNA form, the CDR3 reads TGTGCCAGCTCACCACGGGAAGAGACCCAGTACTTC. Its translation is CASSPREETQYF.

The chain uses TRBV30 and TRBJ1-5; no reliable D call. The CDR3 consists of 13 residues. Trimming left V 0 bases short and J 3 bases short, with 6 bases between. Germline V gene lookup returns CDR1 GTSNPN and CDR2 SVGIG (reference sequence). The CDR3 spells CAWSVNDNQPQHF. The DNA of the CDR3 is TGTGCCTGGAGTGTAAACGACAATCAGCCCCAGCATTTT.

The V gene is TRBV5-6, the J gene TRBJ1-6; D call uncertain. This CDR3 is built from 13 residues. V lost 4 bases to trimming and J lost 8 bases, with 10 bases between them. Germline V lookup: CDR1 SGHDT, CDR2 YYEEEE. As DNA, the CDR3 is TGTGCCAGCAGCAGGGTGTTCGATTCACCCCTCCACTTT. This gives the protein CASSRVFDSPLHF.

A few counts support this clone. The J gene is TRBJ2-3, the V gene TRBV29-1; 10 bases agree with TRBD1. CDR3 size: 13 residues. V shed 6 bases and J 4 bases; nucleotides not matched to a gene: 4. Germline V gives CDR1 SQVTM, CDR2 ANQGSEA. Here the CDR3 reads CSVMTGGPDTQYF. The CDR3 DNA follows: TGCAGCGTGATGACAGGGGGCCCAGATACGCAGTATTTT.

The chain has TRBV4-1 and TRBJ1-6, with a tentative D call TRBD1 (6 bases). The CDR3 is 14 residues long. Trimming removed 4 bases at V and 10 bases at J, with 14 bases between. The germline gives CDR1 MGHRA, CDR2 YSYEKL. The CDR3 DNA reads TGCGCCAGCAGCCTGGGATACAGGGAATCACCCCTCCACTTT. The encoded protein is CASSLGYRESPLHF.

The chain employs TRBV5-4 and TRBJ2-2; 9 bases align to TRBD1. Trimming at V came to 0 bases and at J to 2 bases, leaving 2 bases not matched to a gene. CDR1 is SGHNT, CDR2 YYREEE, per germline (reference sequence). The CDR3 spans 16 residues. In DNA, the CDR3 is TGTGCCAGCAGCTTGGGGGGACAGGGAAACACCGGGGAGCTGTTTTTT. Translated: CASSLGGQGNTGELFF.

This clone has a handful of counts. The chain joins TRBV2 to TRBJ1-5, with 9 bases matching TRBD1. V was clipped by 6 bases and J by 7 bases; unmatched bases: 7. This CDR3 has 14 residues. Germline V CDR1 and CDR2: SNHLY, FYNNEI. The CDR3 spells CASSSRDRAQPQHF. The DNA for the CDR3 is TGTGCCAGCAGCTCCCGGGACAGGGCCCAGCCCCAGCATTTT.

The chain recombines TRBV9 with TRBJ1-3; D is unresolved. The CDR3 consists of 15 residues. The V end lost 4 bases, the J end lost 0 bases, and 11 bases lay between the germline ends. Germline V lookup: CDR1 SGDLS, CDR2 YYNGEE. The CDR3 bases are TGTGCCAGCAGCATCGGTCCTAGCTCTGGAAACACCATATATTTT. Translation gives CASSIGPSSGNTIYF.

This clone showed up just once. The genes are TRBV7-9 and TRBJ2-7, with D possibly TRBD2 on 6 matching bases. The CDR3 runs 15 residues. V was cut by 7 bases and J by 3 bases, with 19 bases left in between. The germline CDR1 and CDR2 sequences are SEHNR and FQNEAQ (reference sequence). Written as DNA, the CDR3 is TGTGCCAGCACCCAGGGCAGCCGGGGAGGCTACGAGCAGTACTTC. This gives the protein CASTQGSRGGYEQYF.

This chain uses TRBV29-1 with TRBJ2-5, with D perhaps TRBD2 (5 bases). CDR1 SQVTM and CDR2 ANQGSEA come from the germline V gene. The CDR3 spans 12 residues. Trimming cost V 7 bases and J 2 bases, with 11 bases left between them. The CDR3 sequence: CSGAGIQETQYF. DNA for the CDR3: TGCAGCGGGGCCGGGATACAAGAGACCCAGTACTTC.

The chain combines TRBV29-1 with TRBJ2-1; the D gene is possibly TRBD1 (7 bases). Between the trimmed V and J ends, which lost 6 bases and 4 bases, there was a span of 22 bases. Germline V gene data show CDR1 as SQVTM and CDR2 as ANQGSEA. The CDR3 sequence is 16 residues long. DNA for the CDR3: TGCAGCGTGCTGCGGGATGTCAGGGGGAAATACAATGAGCAGTTCTTC. It specifies CSVLRDVRGKYNEQFF.

The chain joins TRBV5-1 to TRBJ2-2; 7 bases map to TRBD1. CDR1 SGHRS and CDR2 YFSETQ come from the germline V gene. CDR3 length equals 15 residues. V trimming: 1 base; J trimming: 6 bases; junction bases outside the gene matches: 6. The CDR3 sequence is CASSLWQGDPGELFF. CDR3 DNA: TGCGCCAGCAGCTTGTGGCAGGGGGACCCCGGGGAGCTGTTTTTT.

V is TRBV4-1 and J is TRBJ2-1; weak D call: TRBD2 (6 bases). V gave up 6 bases and J gave up 8 bases, with 20 bases separating them. The CDR3 totals 15 residues. The germline gives CDR1 MGHRA, CDR2 YSYEKL. In nucleotides, the CDR3 is TGCGCCAGCAGACCCGTGACGGGCCGCGGGGATGAGCAGTTCTTC. Translation gives CASRPVTGRGDEQFF.

The V and J genes are TRBV30 and TRBJ1-5, with D possibly TRBD1 on 6 matching bases. The germline V and J ends were trimmed by 0 bases and 3 bases, with 12 bases remaining between them. The CDR3 covers 15 residues. Germline CDR1 and CDR2: GTSNPN and SVGIG (reference sequence). The CDR3 sequence is CAWSVGTRLNQPQHF. The CDR3 nucleotides are TGTGCCTGGAGTGTGGGGACACGGCTCAATCAGCCCCAGCATTTT. The whole variable domain, remainder taken from reference TRBV30 and TRBJ1-5, is SQTIHQWPATLVQPVGSPLSLECTVEGTSNPNLYWYRQAAGRGLQLLFYSVGIGQISSEVPQNLSASRPQDRQFILSSKKLLLSDSGFYLCAWSVGTRLNQPQHFGDGTRLSIL.

This clone has only one observation. This sequence joins TRBV6-5 and TRBJ2-3, with a tentative D call TRBD2 (5 bases). The germline V gene has CDR1 MNHEY and CDR2 SVGAGI. Trimming removed 7 bases from V and 3 bases from J, with 14 bases in between. This CDR3 spans 14 amino acids. CDR3 protein: CASTPPGYTDTQYF. CDR3 DNA: TGTGCCAGCACCCCCCCGGGATATACAGATACGCAGTATTTT.